This T cell receptor beta chain was sequenced during a study of T cell responses to AZD1222 COVID-19 vaccine. General study points: Reports say nearly half of spike-specific TCRs go after unmutated variant regions. Donors were chiefly white British, with a greater number of females, and clonal diversity was perhaps underestimated.

Using immunoSEQ multiplex PCR, the repertoire was profiled, and TCRdb retains in-frame clones only, with some absent. The table includes 150,000 to 160,000 clones, 86% detected once. Details on this clone: What it binds is not known.

Sequencing used peripheral blood, obtained on day 0 of MenACWY control vaccination. This sequence originates from an adult in good health.

The CDR3 protein is CASSPLRGYTF. The CDR3 bases are TGTGCCAGCAGTCCCCTTCGGGGCTACACCTTC. The chain combines TRBV12-3 or TRBV12-4 with TRBJ1-2; D is undetermined. Trimming cost V 5 bases and J 8 bases, with 9 bases left between them. This CDR3 spans 11 amino acids.